This is a list of T cell receptor beta chains from one sample in a study of shared clonotypes between healthy human individuals. TCRdb's copy holds only in-frame clones and misses some; the assay was immunoSEQ multiplex PCR. The sample has about 2 million clones; approximately 94% are singletons. Sequencing was performed on naive CD8+ T cells sorted from blood. The receptor set was obtained from a young man in good health. CDR3s include the opening cysteine and the closing phenylalanine or tryptophan. A D gene is named only where the DNA matches it firmly. Clone size is stated in some rows and not others, as once, few, many or a class when expanded.

clone_size: NA
j_call: TRBJ1-1
d_call: NA
v_call: TRBV6-1
cdr3_aa: CASLSKEGNTEAFF
cdr3_nt: TGTGCCAGCCTCTCCAAGGAGGGGAACACTGAAGCTTTCTTT

clone_size: NA
j_call: TRBJ1-4
d_call: NA
v_call: TRBV6-6
cdr3_aa: CASSLGVNEKLFF
cdr3_nt: TGTGCCAGCAGTTTGGGGGTTAATGAAAAACTGTTTTTT

clone_size: NA
j_call: TRBJ1-2
d_call: TRBD1
v_call: TRBV4-3
cdr3_aa: CASSQAGTGVNYGYTF
cdr3_nt: TGCGCCAGCAGCCAAGCTGGGACAGGGGTTAACTATGGCTACACCTTC

clone_size: NA
j_call: TRBJ1-2
d_call: NA
v_call: TRBV6-1
cdr3_aa: CASSEVGGNYGYTF
cdr3_nt: TGTGCCAGCAGTGAAGTAGGGGGTAACTATGGCTACACCTTC

clone_size: NA
j_call: TRBJ2-1
d_call: TRBD1
v_call: TRBV29-1
cdr3_aa: CSVEAQDRPYNEQFF
cdr3_nt: TGCAGCGTTGAAGCTCAGGACAGGCCATACAATGAGCAGTTCTTC

clone_size: NA
j_call: TRBJ1-2
d_call: NA
v_call: TRBV12-5
cdr3_aa: CASGPRTGTYGYTF
cdr3_nt: TGTGCTAGTGGTCCTCGAACAGGGACATATGGCTACACCTTC

clone_size: NA
j_call: TRBJ1-2
d_call: NA
v_call: TRBV4-3
cdr3_aa: CASSQADEAVINYGYTF
cdr3_nt: TGCGCCAGCAGCCAAGCGGACGAGGCAGTAATTAACTATGGCTACACCTTC

clone_size: NA
j_call: TRBJ2-1
d_call: NA
v_call: TRBV5-6
cdr3_aa: CASSFISLESSYNEQFF
cdr3_nt: TGTGCCAGCAGCTTTATTTCGCTAGAGAGCTCCTACAATGAGCAGTTCTTC

clone_size: NA
j_call: TRBJ2-7
d_call: NA
v_call: TRBV2
cdr3_aa: CASSTAGSYEQYF
cdr3_nt: TGTGCCAGCAGTACGGCAGGATCCTACGAGCAGTACTTC

clone_size: NA
j_call: TRBJ2-1
d_call: NA
v_call: TRBV27
cdr3_aa: CASSPTDPLMDEQFF
cdr3_nt: TGTGCCAGCAGTCCCACGGACCCCCTGATGGATGAGCAGTTCTTC

clone_size: NA
j_call: TRBJ1-6
d_call: NA
v_call: TRBV5-6
cdr3_aa: CASSSALGGANSPLHF
cdr3_nt: TGTGCCAGCAGCTCGGCCTTGGGGGGCGCGAATTCACCCCTCCACTTT

clone_size: NA
j_call: TRBJ1-4
d_call: NA
v_call: TRBV4-3
cdr3_aa: CASSQERGTNEKLFF
cdr3_nt: TGCGCCAGCAGCCAAGAAAGAGGCACTAATGAAAAACTGTTTTTT

clone_size: NA
j_call: TRBJ2-3
d_call: NA
v_call: TRBV5-6
cdr3_aa: CASTSPTGIADTQYF
cdr3_nt: TGTGCCAGCACAAGCCCCACCGGGATCGCAGATACGCAGTATTTT

clone_size: NA
j_call: TRBJ1-1
d_call: TRBD1
v_call: TRBV4-1
cdr3_aa: CASSGTGLTEAFF
cdr3_nt: TGCGCCAGCAGCGGGACAGGGTTAACTGAAGCTTTCTTT

clone_size: NA
j_call: TRBJ2-7
d_call: NA
v_call: TRBV19
cdr3_aa: CASSLAVTYEQYF
cdr3_nt: TGTGCCAGTAGCCTGGCGGTGACCTACGAGCAGTACTTC

clone_size: NA
j_call: TRBJ1-1
d_call: TRBD1
v_call: TRBV27
cdr3_aa: CASRPGTGSSEAFF
cdr3_nt: TGTGCCAGCAGGCCCGGGACAGGGAGCTCTGAAGCTTTCTTT

clone_size: NA
j_call: TRBJ1-5
d_call: NA
v_call: TRBV4-1
cdr3_aa: CASSQAQGNILSNQPQHF
cdr3_nt: TGCGCCAGCAGCCAAGCACAGGGAAATATACTTAGCAATCAGCCCCAGCATTTT

clone_size: few
j_call: TRBJ2-7
d_call: NA
v_call: TRBV27
cdr3_aa: CASSYRASYEQYF
cdr3_nt: TGTGCCAGCAGTTACAGGGCCTCCTACGAGCAGTACTTC

clone_size: NA
j_call: TRBJ2-3
d_call: TRBD2
v_call: TRBV9
cdr3_aa: CASSAGGAGADTQYF
cdr3_nt: TGTGCCAGCAGCGCCGGGGGGGCGGGAGCAGATACGCAGTATTTT

clone_size: NA
j_call: TRBJ2-7
d_call: NA
v_call: TRBV28
cdr3_aa: CASSFTGTYEQYF
cdr3_nt: TGTGCCAGCAGTTTTACAGGGACCTACGAGCAGTACTTC

clone_size: NA
j_call: TRBJ2-7
d_call: NA
v_call: TRBV13
cdr3_aa: CASSLVLSYEQYF
cdr3_nt: TGTGCCAGCAGCTTAGTCCTTTCCTACGAGCAGTACTTC

clone_size: NA
j_call: TRBJ2-1
d_call: NA
v_call: TRBV27
cdr3_aa: CASSLGIGYNEQFF
cdr3_nt: TGTGCCAGCAGTTTAGGGATTGGATACAATGAGCAGTTCTTC

clone_size: few
j_call: TRBJ2-1
d_call: TRBD2
v_call: TRBV10-1
cdr3_aa: CASSDNGLAGGPEFF
cdr3_nt: TGCGCCAGCAGTGATAATGGACTAGCGGGAGGGCCAGAGTTCTTC

clone_size: NA
j_call: TRBJ2-7
d_call: TRBD2
v_call: TRBV2
cdr3_aa: CASGPSRTSAYEQYF
cdr3_nt: TGTGCCAGCGGACCGAGTAGGACTAGCGCCTACGAGCAGTACTTC

clone_size: NA
j_call: TRBJ1-1
d_call: NA
v_call: TRBV5-1
cdr3_aa: CASSQDSYYTEAFF
cdr3_nt: TGCGCCAGCAGCCAGGACAGCTATTACACTGAAGCTTTCTTT

clone_size: once
j_call: TRBJ1-2
d_call: TRBD1
v_call: TRBV7-9
cdr3_aa: CASSLGTTGGRENGYTF
cdr3_nt: TGTGCCAGCAGCTTAGGTACAACAGGGGGCAGGGAGAATGGCTACACCTTC

clone_size: NA
j_call: TRBJ2-3
d_call: TRBD2
v_call: TRBV9
cdr3_aa: CASSVAKRGTDTQYF
cdr3_nt: TGTGCCAGCAGCGTAGCAAAGCGGGGAACAGATACGCAGTATTTT

clone_size: once
j_call: TRBJ2-7
d_call: NA
v_call: TRBV5-8
cdr3_aa: CASSMAFRDEQYF
cdr3_nt: TGTGCCAGCAGCATGGCGTTCAGGGACGAGCAGTACTTC

clone_size: NA
j_call: TRBJ2-1
d_call: NA
v_call: TRBV7-6
cdr3_aa: CASSSTSMGGTYNEQFF
cdr3_nt: TGTGCCAGCAGCAGCACATCTATGGGGGGGACATACAATGAGCAGTTCTTC

clone_size: NA
j_call: TRBJ1-4
d_call: NA
v_call: TRBV6-5
cdr3_aa: CASSYTQGAGEKLFF
cdr3_nt: TGTGCCAGCAGTTACACACAGGGCGCGGGTGAAAAACTGTTTTTT

clone_size: NA
j_call: TRBJ2-2
d_call: NA
v_call: TRBV27
cdr3_aa: CASSPQEVSNTGELFF
cdr3_nt: TGTGCCAGCAGCCCTCAAGAAGTTTCGAACACCGGGGAGCTGTTTTTT

clone_size: NA
j_call: TRBJ2-7
d_call: NA
v_call: TRBV28
cdr3_aa: CASSLSRHSEQYF
cdr3_nt: TGTGCCAGCAGTTTATCCCGCCATTCCGAGCAGTACTTC

clone_size: NA
j_call: TRBJ1-2
d_call: TRBD1
v_call: TRBV4-1
cdr3_aa: CASSDTPGGLYGYTF
cdr3_nt: TGCGCCAGCAGCGACACCCCAGGGGGCTTGTATGGCTACACCTTC

clone_size: NA
j_call: TRBJ2-7
d_call: NA
v_call: TRBV27
cdr3_aa: CASSPSSGTLSYEQYF
cdr3_nt: TGTGCCAGCAGCCCTTCTTCCGGGACACTCTCCTACGAGCAGTACTTC

clone_size: once
j_call: TRBJ1-2
d_call: NA
v_call: TRBV7-6
cdr3_aa: CASSFSADYGYTF
cdr3_nt: TGTGCCAGCAGCTTTTCAGCTGACTATGGCTACACCTTC

clone_size: NA
j_call: TRBJ2-1
d_call: NA
v_call: TRBV4-1
cdr3_aa: CASSQEGLEQFF
cdr3_nt: TGCGCCAGCAGCCAAGAGGGCCTGGAGCAGTTCTTC

clone_size: NA
j_call: TRBJ2-3
d_call: NA
v_call: TRBV7-9
cdr3_aa: CASNPVEADTQYF
cdr3_nt: TGTGCCAGCAACCCAGTTGAGGCAGATACGCAGTATTTT

clone_size: NA
j_call: TRBJ2-7
d_call: NA
v_call: TRBV9
cdr3_aa: CASSVGGAGGYEQYF
cdr3_nt: TGTGCCAGCAGCGTAGGCGGGGCCGGAGGTTACGAGCAGTACTTC

clone_size: NA
j_call: TRBJ1-1
d_call: NA
v_call: TRBV5-4
cdr3_aa: CASSRGNTEAFF
cdr3_nt: TGTGCCAGCAGCCGTGGGAACACTGAAGCTTTCTTT

clone_size: NA
j_call: TRBJ2-7
d_call: NA
v_call: TRBV28
cdr3_aa: CASSFFVAYEQYF
cdr3_nt: TGTGCCAGCAGTTTTTTCGTGGCCTACGAGCAGTACTTC

clone_size: NA
j_call: TRBJ1-1
d_call: NA
v_call: TRBV6-1
cdr3_aa: CASRPGRGNTEAFF
cdr3_nt: TGTGCCAGCAGACCGGGACGGGGGAACACTGAAGCTTTCTTT

clone_size: NA
j_call: TRBJ2-1
d_call: TRBD2
v_call: TRBV28
cdr3_aa: CASSLWAGDNEQFF
cdr3_nt: TGTGCCAGCAGTTTATGGGCGGGAGACAATGAGCAGTTCTTC

clone_size: NA
j_call: TRBJ2-5
d_call: TRBD1
v_call: TRBV4-1
cdr3_aa: CASSQDQGQGGETQYF
cdr3_nt: TGCGCCAGCAGCCAAGATCAGGGACAGGGCGGGGAGACCCAGTACTTC

clone_size: NA
j_call: TRBJ2-7
d_call: NA
v_call: TRBV6-1
cdr3_aa: CASTLDGSYEQYF
cdr3_nt: TGTGCCAGCACCCTGGACGGATCCTACGAGCAGTACTTC

clone_size: NA
j_call: TRBJ1-3
d_call: TRBD1
v_call: TRBV4-1
cdr3_aa: CASSQGQGFGNTIYF
cdr3_nt: TGCGCCAGCAGCCAGGGACAGGGCTTTGGAAACACCATATATTTT

clone_size: NA
j_call: TRBJ2-1
d_call: TRBD1
v_call: TRBV25-1
cdr3_aa: CASSELIPDREILDEQFF
cdr3_nt: TGTGCCAGCAGTGAATTGATTCCGGACAGGGAAATTCTTGATGAGCAGTTCTTC

clone_size: NA
j_call: TRBJ2-5
d_call: TRBD1
v_call: TRBV28
cdr3_aa: CASQSFDQGDQETQYF
cdr3_nt: TGTGCCAGCCAATCCTTTGATCAGGGGGACCAAGAGACCCAGTACTTC

clone_size: NA
j_call: TRBJ2-2
d_call: NA
v_call: TRBV5-6
cdr3_aa: CASSWGPTNTGELFF
cdr3_nt: TGTGCCAGCAGCTGGGGACCAACGAACACCGGGGAGCTGTTTTTT